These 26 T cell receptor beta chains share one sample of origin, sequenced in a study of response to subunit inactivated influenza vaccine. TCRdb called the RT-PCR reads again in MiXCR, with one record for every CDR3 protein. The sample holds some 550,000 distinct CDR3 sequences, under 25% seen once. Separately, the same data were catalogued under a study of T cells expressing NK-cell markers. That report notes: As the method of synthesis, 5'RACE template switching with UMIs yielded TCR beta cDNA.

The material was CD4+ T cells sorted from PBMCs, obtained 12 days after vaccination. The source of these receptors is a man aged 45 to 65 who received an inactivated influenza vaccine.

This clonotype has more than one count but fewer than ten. For the CDR3, the DNA is TGTGCCAGCAGCTTGGGACAGGGACTAGCGGAGAACACCGGGGAGCTGTTTTTT. This gives the protein CASSLGQGLAENTGELFF. The rearrangement uses TRBV11-2 and TRBJ2-2; 11 bases map to TRBD2. V lost 3 bases to trimming and J lost 1 base; unmatched junction nucleotides: 7. The CDR3 length is 18 residues. Germline V gene data show CDR1 as SGHAT and CDR2 as FQNNGV.

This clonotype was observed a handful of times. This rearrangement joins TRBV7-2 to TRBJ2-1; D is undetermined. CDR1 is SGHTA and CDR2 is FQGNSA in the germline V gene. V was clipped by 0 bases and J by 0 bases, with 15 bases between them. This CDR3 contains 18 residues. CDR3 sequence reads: CASSLAPLVRSSYNEQFF. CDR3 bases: TGTGCCAGCAGCTTAGCTCCTCTGGTGCGTAGCTCCTACAATGAGCAGTTCTTC.

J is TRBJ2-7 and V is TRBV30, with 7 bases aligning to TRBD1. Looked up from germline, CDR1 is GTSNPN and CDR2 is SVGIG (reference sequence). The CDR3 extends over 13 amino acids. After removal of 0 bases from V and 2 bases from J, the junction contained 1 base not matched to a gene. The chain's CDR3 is CAWSVGTAYEQYF. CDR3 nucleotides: TGTGCCTGGAGTGTGGGGACAGCCTACGAGCAGTACTTC. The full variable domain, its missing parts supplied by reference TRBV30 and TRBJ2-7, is SQTIHQWPATLVQPVGSPLSLECTVEGTSNPNLYWYRQAAGRGLQLLFYSVGIGQISSEVPQNLSASRPQDRQFILSSKKLLLSDSGFYLCAWSVGTAYEQYFGPGTRLTVT.

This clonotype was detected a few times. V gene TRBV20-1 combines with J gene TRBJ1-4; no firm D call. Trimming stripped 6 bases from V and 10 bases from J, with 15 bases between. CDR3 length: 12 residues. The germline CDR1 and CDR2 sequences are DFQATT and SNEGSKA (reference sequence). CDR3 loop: CSAGNWGGKLFF. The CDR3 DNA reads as TGCAGTGCAGGGAATTGGGGTGGAAAACTGTTTTTT.

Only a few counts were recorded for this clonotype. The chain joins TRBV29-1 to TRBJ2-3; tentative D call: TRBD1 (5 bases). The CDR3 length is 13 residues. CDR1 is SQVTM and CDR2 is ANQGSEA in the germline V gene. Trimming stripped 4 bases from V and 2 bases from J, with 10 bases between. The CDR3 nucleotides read TGCAGCGTTGTCTGGGGCCACACAGATACGCAGTATTTT. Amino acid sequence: CSVVWGHTDTQYF.

For the CDR3, the DNA is TGCAGTGCTACCATGTGGGGGAGCTCCTACAATGAGCAGTTCTTC. Its protein product is CSATMWGSSYNEQFF. The rearrangement joins TRBV20-1 to TRBJ2-1; D assignment may be TRBD1 or TRBD2 (5 bases each). Germline CDR1 DFQATT, CDR2 SNEGSKA (reference sequence). V lost 4 bases, J lost 0 bases, and 13 bases lay in between. The CDR3 consists of 15 residues.

The CDR3 sequence: CAWSLWGQDTQYF. The DNA of the CDR3 is TGTGCCTGGAGTTTATGGGGACAAGATACGCAGTATTTT. The chain carries TRBV30 and TRBJ2-3, with D possibly matching TRBD1 (6 bases). Germline CDR1 reads GTSNPN; CDR2 reads SVGIG (reference sequence). This CDR3 has 13 residues. V was pared by 2 bases and J by 5 bases, with 11 bases between.

CDR3 protein: CASSPQHYRFADGLQDEQYF. The CDR3 bases are TGTGCCAGCAGCCCCCAACATTATCGTTTTGCGGACGGCCTACAGGACGAGCAGTACTTC. V is TRBV7-3 and J is TRBJ2-7; possible D gene TRBD1, 5 bases. The length of the CDR3 is 20 residues. Germline CDR1 SGHTA, CDR2 FQGTGA. Trimming removed 5 bases at V and 5 bases at J, with 34 bases between.

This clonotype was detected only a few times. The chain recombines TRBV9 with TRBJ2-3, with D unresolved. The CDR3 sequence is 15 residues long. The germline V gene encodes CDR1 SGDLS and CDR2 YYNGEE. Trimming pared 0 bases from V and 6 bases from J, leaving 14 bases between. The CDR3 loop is CASSVDPSTQDTQYF. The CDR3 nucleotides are TGTGCCAGCAGCGTAGATCCATCAACGCAGGATACGCAGTATTTT.

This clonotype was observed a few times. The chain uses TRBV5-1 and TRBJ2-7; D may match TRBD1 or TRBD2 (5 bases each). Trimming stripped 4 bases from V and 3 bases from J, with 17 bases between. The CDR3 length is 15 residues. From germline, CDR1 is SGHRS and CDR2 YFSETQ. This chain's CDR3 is CASSDRDPALYEQYF. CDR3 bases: TGCGCCAGCAGCGACCGGGACCCGGCCCTCTACGAGCAGTACTTC.

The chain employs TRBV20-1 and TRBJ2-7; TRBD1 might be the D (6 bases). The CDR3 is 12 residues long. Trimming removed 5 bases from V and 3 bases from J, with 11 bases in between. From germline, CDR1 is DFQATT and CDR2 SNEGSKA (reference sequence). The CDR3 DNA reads TGCAGTGCTCGAACAGGGCGCTACGAGCAGTACTTC. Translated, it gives CSARTGRYEQYF.

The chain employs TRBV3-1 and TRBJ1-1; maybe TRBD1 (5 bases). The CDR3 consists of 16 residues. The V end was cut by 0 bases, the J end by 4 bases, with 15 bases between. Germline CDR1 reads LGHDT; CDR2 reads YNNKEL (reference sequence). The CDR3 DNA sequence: TGTGCCAGCAGCCAAGAGTGGACGGGGGGAAGCACTGAAGCTTTCTTT. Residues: CASSQEWTGGSTEAFF.

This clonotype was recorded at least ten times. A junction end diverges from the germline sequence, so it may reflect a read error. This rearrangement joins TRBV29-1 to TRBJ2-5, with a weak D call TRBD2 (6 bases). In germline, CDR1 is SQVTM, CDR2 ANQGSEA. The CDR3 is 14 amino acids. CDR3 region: CSAEPGLHQETQYF. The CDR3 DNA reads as TGCAGCGCTGAACCGGGACTCCATCAAGAGACCCAGTACTTC.

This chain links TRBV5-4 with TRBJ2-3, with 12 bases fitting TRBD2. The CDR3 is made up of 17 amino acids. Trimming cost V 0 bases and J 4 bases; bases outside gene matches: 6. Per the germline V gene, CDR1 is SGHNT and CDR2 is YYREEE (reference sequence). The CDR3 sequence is CASSLGTLAGGADTQYF. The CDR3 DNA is TGTGCCAGCAGCTTGGGGACCCTAGCGGGGGGGGCAGATACGCAGTATTTT.

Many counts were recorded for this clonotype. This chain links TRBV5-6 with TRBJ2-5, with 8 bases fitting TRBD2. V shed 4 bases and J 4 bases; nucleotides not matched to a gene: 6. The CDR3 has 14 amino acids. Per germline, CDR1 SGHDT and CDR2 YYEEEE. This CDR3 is CASSTGTRGETQYF. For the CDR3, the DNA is TGTGCCAGCAGCACCGGGACTAGAGGAGAGACCCAGTACTTC.

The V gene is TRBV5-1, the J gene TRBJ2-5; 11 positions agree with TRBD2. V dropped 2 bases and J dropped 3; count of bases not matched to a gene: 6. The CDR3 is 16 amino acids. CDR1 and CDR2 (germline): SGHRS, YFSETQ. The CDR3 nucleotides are TGCGCCAGCAGCTTATCGACTAGCGGGACCGAAGAGACCCAGTACTTC. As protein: CASSLSTSGTEETQYF.

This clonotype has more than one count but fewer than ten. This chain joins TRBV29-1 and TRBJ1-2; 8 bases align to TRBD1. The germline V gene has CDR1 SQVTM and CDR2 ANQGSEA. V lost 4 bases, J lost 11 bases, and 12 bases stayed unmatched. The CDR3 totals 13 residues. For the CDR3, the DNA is TGCAGCGTTGTCTCCGGACAGGGTCGGAGGTACACCTTC. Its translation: CSVVSGQGRRYTF.

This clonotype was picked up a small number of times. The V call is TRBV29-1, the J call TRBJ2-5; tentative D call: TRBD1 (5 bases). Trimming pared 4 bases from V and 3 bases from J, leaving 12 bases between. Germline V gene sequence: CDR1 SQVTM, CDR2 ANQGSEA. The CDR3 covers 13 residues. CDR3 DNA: TGCAGCGTTGGTCCCAGGGTAAAAGAGACCCAGTACTTC. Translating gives CSVGPRVKETQYF.

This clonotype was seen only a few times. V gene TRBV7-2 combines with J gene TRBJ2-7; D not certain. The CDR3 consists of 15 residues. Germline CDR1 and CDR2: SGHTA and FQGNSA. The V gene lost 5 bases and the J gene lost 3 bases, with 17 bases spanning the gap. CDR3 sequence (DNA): TGTGCCAGCAGCACATCCCGTGGCAGTGGCTACGAGCAGTACTTC. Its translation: CASSTSRGSGYEQYF.

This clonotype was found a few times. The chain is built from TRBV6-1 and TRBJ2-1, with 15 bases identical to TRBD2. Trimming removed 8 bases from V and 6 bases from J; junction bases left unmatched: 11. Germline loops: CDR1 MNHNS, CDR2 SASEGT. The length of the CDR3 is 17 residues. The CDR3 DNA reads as TGTGCCAGCCGGGGACTAGCGGGAGGCCCCGCTAGCAATGAGCAGTTCTTC. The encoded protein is CASRGLAGGPASNEQFF.

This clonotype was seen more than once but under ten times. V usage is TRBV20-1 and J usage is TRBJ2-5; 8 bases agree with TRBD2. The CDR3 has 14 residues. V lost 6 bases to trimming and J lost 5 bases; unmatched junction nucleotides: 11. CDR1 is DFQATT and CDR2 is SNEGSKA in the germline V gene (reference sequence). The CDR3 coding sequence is TGCAGTGCCTCGGGGGGGGCGAAGGTGGAGACCCAGTACTTC. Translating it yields CSASGGAKVETQYF.

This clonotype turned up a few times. Here the CDR3 reads CAISDSDTGSGANVLTF. The CDR3 DNA follows: TGTGCCATCAGTGATAGTGACACCGGCTCTGGGGCCAACGTCCTGACTTTC. The chain uses TRBV10-3 and TRBJ2-6, with D hard to call. Per the germline V gene, CDR1 is ENHRY and CDR2 is SYGVKD. The germline V and J ends were trimmed by 3 bases and 0 bases, with 12 bases remaining between them. This CDR3 is built from 17 residues.

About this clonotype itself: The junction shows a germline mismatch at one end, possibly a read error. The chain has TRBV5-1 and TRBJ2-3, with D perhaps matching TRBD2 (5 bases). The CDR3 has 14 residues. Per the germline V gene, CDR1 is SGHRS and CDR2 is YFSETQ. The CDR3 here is CASSLGGPGDTQYF. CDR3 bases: TGTGCCAGCAGCTTAGGCGGGCCCGGGGATACGCAGTATTTT.

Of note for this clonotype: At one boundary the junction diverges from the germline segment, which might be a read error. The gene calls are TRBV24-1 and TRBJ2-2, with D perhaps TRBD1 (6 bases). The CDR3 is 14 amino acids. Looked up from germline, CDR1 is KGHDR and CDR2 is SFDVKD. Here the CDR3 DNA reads TGTGCCACCAGTGACATCAGGGGCACCGGGGAGCTGTCTTTT. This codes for CATSDIRGTGELSF.

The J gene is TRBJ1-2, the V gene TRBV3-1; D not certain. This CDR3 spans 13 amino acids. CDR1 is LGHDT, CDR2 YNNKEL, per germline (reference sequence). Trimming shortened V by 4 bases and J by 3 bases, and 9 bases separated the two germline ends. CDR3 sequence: CASSRAMDYGYTF. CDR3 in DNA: TGTGCCAGCAGCCGCGCCATGGACTATGGCTACACCTTC.

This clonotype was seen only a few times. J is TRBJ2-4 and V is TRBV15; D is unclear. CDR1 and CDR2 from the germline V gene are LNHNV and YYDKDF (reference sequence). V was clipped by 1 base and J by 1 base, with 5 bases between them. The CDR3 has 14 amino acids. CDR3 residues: CATSRGDAKNIQYF. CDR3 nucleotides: TGTGCCACCAGCAGAGGCGACGCCAAAAACATTCAGTACTTC. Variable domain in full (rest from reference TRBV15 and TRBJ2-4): DAMVIQNPRYQVTQFGKPVTLSCSQTLNHNVMYWYQQKSSQAPKLLFHYYDKDFNNEADTPDNFQSRRPNTSFCFLDIRSPGLGDTAMYLCATSRGDAKNIQYFGAGTRLSVL.